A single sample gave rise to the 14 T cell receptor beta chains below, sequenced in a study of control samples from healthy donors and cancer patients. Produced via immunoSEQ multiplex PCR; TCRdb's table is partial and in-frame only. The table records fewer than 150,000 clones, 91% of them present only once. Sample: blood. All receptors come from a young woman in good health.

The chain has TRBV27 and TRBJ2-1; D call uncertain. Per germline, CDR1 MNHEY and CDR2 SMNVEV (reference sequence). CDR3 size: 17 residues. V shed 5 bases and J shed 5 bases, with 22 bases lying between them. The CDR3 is CASSPPPRRLQNNEQFF. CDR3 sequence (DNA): TGTGCCAGCAGTCCACCCCCCCGGAGACTCCAAAACAATGAGCAGTTCTTC.

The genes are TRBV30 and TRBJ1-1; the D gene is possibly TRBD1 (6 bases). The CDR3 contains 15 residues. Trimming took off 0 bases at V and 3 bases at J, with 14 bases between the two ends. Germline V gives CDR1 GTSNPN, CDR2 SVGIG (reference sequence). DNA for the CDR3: TGTGCCTGGAGTGTATCAGGGGCTGGTCACACTGAAGCTTTCTTT. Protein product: CAWSVSGAGHTEAFF.

The chain's CDR3 is CASSLIRGNNEKLFF. The CDR3 DNA is TGTGCCAGCAGTTTAATCAGGGGCAATAATGAAAAACTGTTTTTT. V gene TRBV28 combines with J gene TRBJ1-4, with a possible D match to TRBD1 (6 bases). Per germline, CDR1 MDHEN and CDR2 SYDVKM. The CDR3 totals 15 residues. V lost 2 bases and J 4 bases, leaving 11 bases between the germline ends. Based on the CDR3 plus reference TRBV28 and TRBJ1-4, the full variable domain is DVKVTQSSRYLVKRTGEKVFLECVQDMDHENMFWYRQDPGLGLRLIYFSYDVKMKEKGDIPEGYSVSREKKERFSLILESASTNQTSMYLCASSLIRGNNEKLFFGSGTQLSVL.

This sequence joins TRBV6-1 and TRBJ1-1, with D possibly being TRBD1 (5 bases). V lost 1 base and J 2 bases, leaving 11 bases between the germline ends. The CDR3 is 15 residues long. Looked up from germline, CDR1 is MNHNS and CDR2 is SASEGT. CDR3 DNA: TGTGCCAGCAGTGAAGGTGGGACGGGAAACACTGAAGCTTTCTTT. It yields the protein CASSEGGTGNTEAFF.

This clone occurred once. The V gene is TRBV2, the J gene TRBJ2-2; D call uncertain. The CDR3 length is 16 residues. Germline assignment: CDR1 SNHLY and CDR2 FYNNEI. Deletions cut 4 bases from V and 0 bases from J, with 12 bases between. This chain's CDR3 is CASSGSHSANTGELFF. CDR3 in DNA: TGTGCCAGCAGTGGGAGCCATTCTGCGAACACCGGGGAGCTGTTTTTT.

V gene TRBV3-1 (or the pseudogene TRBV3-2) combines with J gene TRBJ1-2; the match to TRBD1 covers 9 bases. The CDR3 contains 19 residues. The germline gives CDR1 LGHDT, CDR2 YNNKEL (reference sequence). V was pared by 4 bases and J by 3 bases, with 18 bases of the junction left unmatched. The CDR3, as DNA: TGTGCCAGCAGCCCCTTAACCCTTTTGGGACAGGGTCATGACTATGGCTACACCTTC. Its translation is CASSPLTLLGQGHDYGYTF.

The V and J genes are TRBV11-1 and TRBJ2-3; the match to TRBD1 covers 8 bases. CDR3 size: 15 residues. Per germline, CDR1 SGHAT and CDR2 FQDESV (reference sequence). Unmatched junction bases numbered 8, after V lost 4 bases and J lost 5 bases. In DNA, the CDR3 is TGTGCCAGCAGCTCGCCCCAGGGGGCCGGAGATACGCAGTATTTT. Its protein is CASSSPQGAGDTQYF.

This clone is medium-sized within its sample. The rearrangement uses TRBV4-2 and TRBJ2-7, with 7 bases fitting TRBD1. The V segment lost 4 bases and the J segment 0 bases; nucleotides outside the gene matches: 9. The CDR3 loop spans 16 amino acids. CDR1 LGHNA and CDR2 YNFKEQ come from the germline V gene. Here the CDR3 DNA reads TGTGCCAGCAGCCTAAATGACAGGGCTAACTCCTACGAGCAGTACTTC. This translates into CASSLNDRANSYEQYF.

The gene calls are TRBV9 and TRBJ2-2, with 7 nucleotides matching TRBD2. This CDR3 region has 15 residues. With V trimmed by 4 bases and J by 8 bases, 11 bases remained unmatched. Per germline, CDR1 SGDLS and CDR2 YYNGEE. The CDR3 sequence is CASSTRGEGLGELFF. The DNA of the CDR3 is TGTGCCAGCAGCACTAGAGGGGAGGGCCTAGGGGAGCTGTTTTTT.

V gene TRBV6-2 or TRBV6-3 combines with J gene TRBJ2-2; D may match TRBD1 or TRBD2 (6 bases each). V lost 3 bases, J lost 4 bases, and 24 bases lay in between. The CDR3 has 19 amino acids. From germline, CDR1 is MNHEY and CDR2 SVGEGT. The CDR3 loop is CASSYGGRGRPVSTGELFF. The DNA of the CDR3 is TGTGCCAGCAGTTATGGGGGCCGTGGGAGGCCTGTTAGCACCGGGGAGCTGTTTTTT.

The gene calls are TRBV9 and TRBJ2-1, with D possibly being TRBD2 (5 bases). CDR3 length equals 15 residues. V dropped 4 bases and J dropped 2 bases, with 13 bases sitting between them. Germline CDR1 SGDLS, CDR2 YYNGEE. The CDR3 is CASSPLVLTYNEQFF. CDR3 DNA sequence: TGTGCCAGCAGCCCACTAGTTTTGACCTACAATGAGCAGTTCTTC.

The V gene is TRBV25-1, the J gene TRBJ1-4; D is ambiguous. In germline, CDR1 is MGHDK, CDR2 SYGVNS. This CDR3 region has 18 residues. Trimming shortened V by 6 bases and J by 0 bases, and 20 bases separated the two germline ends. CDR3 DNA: TGTGCCAGCAGACACCCTAGGGTCTTAGTTGCAACTAATGAAAAACTGTTTTTT. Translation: CASRHPRVLVATNEKLFF.

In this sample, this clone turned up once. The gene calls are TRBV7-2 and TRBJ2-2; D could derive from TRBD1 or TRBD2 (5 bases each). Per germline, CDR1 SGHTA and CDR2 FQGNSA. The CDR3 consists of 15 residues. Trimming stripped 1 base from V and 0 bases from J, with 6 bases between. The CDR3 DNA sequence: TGTGCCAGCAGCTTAGTGGGGGCGAACACCGGGGAGCTGTTTTTT. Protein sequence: CASSLVGANTGELFF.

CDR3 amino acids: CASSQERPSGIPPNEQFF. The CDR3 region has the DNA TGTGCCAGCAGCCAAGAAAGACCTAGCGGGATACCACCCAATGAGCAGTTCTTC. The chain couples TRBV3-1 (or the pseudogene TRBV3-2) to TRBJ2-1; the match to TRBD2 covers 9 bases. The CDR3 is 18 residues long. The germline V gene encodes CDR1 LGHDT and CDR2 YNNKEL (reference sequence). V lost 0 bases, J lost 6 bases, and 12 bases stayed unmatched.